This T cell receptor (beta chain) was sequenced in a study of Graves' ophthalmopathy and Graves' hyperthyroidism. For repertoire sequencing, the TCR beta CDR3 regions were amplified from RNA transcripts. First-round RT-PCR employed HTBI primers, with a second-round multiplex PCR after it. TCRdb independently ran MiXCR on the multiplex PCR reads; one entry per CDR3 protein. Here the sample spans 200,000 to 250,000 distinct CDR3 sequences, approximately 28% being singletons. This CDR3 has 16 residues. Germline CDR1 and CDR2: LNHDA and SQIVND (reference sequence). Trimming took off 6 bases at V and 1 base at J, with 16 bases between the two ends. In this sample, this clonotype turned up many times.

The V gene is TRBV19, the J gene TRBJ1-5; tentative D call: TRBD1 (6 bases). The receptor's source is a man in his fifties with Graves' ophthalmopathy. The sequencing input was peripheral blood. The CDR3 spells CASSLVRGLSNQPQHF. CDR3 DNA sequence: TGTGCCAGTAGCCTTGTCCGGGGGCTCAGCAATCAGCCCCAGCATTTT.